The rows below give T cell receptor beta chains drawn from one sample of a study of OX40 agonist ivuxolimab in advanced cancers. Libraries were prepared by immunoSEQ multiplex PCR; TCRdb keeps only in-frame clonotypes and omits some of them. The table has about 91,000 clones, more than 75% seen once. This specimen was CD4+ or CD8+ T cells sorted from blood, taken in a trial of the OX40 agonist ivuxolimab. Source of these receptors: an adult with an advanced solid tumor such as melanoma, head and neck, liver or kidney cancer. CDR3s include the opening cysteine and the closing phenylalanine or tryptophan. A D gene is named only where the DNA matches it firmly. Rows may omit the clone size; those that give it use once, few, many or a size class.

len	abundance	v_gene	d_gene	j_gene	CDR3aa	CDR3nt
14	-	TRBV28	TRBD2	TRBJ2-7	CASRRDFPGGEQYF	TGTGCCAGCAGAAGGGACTTCCCGGGGGGCGAGCAGTACTTC
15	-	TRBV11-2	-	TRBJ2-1	CASSLDSTGVNEQFF	TGTGCCAGCAGCTTAGATAGTACGGGAGTCAATGAGCAGTTCTTC
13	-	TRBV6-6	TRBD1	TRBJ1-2	CASSFRTGGRYTF	TGTGCCAGCAGTTTTCGGACAGGGGGCAGATACACCTTC
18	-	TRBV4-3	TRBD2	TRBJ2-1	CASSQGYRAGVTYNEQFF	TGCGCCAGCAGCCAAGGTTATAGGGCGGGAGTGACCTACAATGAGCAGTTCTTC
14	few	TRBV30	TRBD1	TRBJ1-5	CAWSRDRGIQPQHF	TGTGCCTGGAGTAGGGACAGGGGGATTCAGCCCCAGCATTTT
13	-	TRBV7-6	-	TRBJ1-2	CASSLALGYGYTF	TGTGCCAGCAGCTTAGCGCTAGGGTATGGCTACACCTTC
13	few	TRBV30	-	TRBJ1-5	CAWSPERDQPQHF	TGTGCCTGGAGTCCCGAGAGGGATCAGCCCCAGCATTTT
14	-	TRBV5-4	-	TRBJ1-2	CASSLVGQRYGYTF	TGTGCCAGCAGCTTGGTCGGTCAGAGATATGGCTACACCTTC
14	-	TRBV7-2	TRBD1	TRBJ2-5	CASSRDRGLETQYF	TGTGCCAGCAGCCGGGACAGGGGTTTAGAGACCCAGTACTTC
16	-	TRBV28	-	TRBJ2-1	CASSPTEGGSYNEQFF	TGTGCCAGCAGTCCAACCGAAGGGGGTTCCTACAATGAGCAGTTCTTC
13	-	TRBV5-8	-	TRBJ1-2	CASSLAVGRGYTF	TGTGCCAGCAGCTTGGCAGTAGGGAGGGGCTACACCTTC
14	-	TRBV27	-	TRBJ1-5	CASSSYNSNQPQHF	TGTGCCAGCAGTTCATATAATAGCAATCAGCCCCAGCATTTT
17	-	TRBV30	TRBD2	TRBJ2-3	CAWSVGSGRPSTDTQYF	TGTGCCTGGAGTGTTGGTAGCGGGAGGCCTAGCACAGATACGCAGTATTTT
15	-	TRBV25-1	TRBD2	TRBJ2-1	CASSGLAGGYNEQFF	TGTGCCAGCAGCGGACTAGCGGGAGGCTACAATGAGCAGTTCTTC
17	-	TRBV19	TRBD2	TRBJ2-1	CASSYALAGGGYNEQFF	TGTGCCAGTAGTTACGCCCTAGCGGGAGGTGGCTACAATGAGCAGTTCTTC
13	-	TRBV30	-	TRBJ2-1	CAWTQQAYNEQFF	TGTGCCTGGACACAGCAGGCCTACAATGAGCAGTTCTTC